One sample yielded the 22 T cell receptor beta chains listed below, sequenced in a study of blood T cell repertoires in COVID-19. Repertoires were generated with immunoSEQ multiplex PCR, while TCRdb's copy carries only in-frame clones and drops some. The repertoire holds 350,000 or so clones, approximately 90% seen once, with 1.5% to 2% in the top ten. Sample: peripheral blood. The receptors were gathered from a woman in her 30s with COVID-19, enrolled during active disease.

The V call is TRBV6-4, the J call TRBJ2-4; maybe TRBD2 (5 bases). This CDR3 is built from 12 residues. The germline CDR1 and CDR2 sequences are MRHNA and SNTAGT. CDR3 region: CSSLATKNIQYF. CDR3 in DNA: TGTTCAAGTCTAGCAACCAAAAACATTCAGTACTTC.

J is TRBJ2-1 and V is TRBV27, with TRBD1 matching over 9 bases. The V gene's germline CDR1 is MNHEY and CDR2 SMNVEV (reference sequence). The CDR3 is 15 residues long. J gave up 2 bases and V 4 bases, and 3 bases lay outside the gene matches. The CDR3 DNA is TGTGCCAGCAGTTGGACAGGGGCGGCCTACAATGAGCAGTTCTTC. It encodes CASSWTGAAYNEQFF.

DNA of the CDR3: TGTGCCAGCAGCTCGCGGGGCTCCTACAATGAGCAGTTCTTC. Its protein product is CASSSRGSYNEQFF. The chain links TRBV7-9 to TRBJ2-1; D possibly corresponds to TRBD2 (6 bases). The length of the CDR3 is 14 residues. Germline V CDR1 and CDR2: SEHNR, FQNEAQ (reference sequence). Trimming pared 4 bases from V and 0 bases from J, leaving 7 bases between.

This chain joins TRBV5-1 and TRBJ2-5; D unclear. The CDR3 is made up of 13 amino acids. Germline CDR1 SGHRS, CDR2 YFSETQ. Trimming stripped 5 bases from V and 3 bases from J, with 11 bases between. The CDR3 sequence is CASRILGEETQYF. The CDR3 nucleotides are TGCGCCAGCAGAATACTTGGAGAAGAGACCCAGTACTTC.

The count of this clone is one. The chain uses TRBV11-3 and TRBJ2-5; D possibly corresponds to TRBD2 (5 bases). The CDR3 covers 12 residues. Germline CDR1 SGHNT, CDR2 YENEEA. The ends were cut back, 8 bases at V and 5 bases at J, with 12 bases in the middle. CDR3 coding DNA: TGTGCCAGCGGTACTAGTTCCGAGACCCAGTACTTC. The encoded protein is CASGTSSETQYF. The full variable domain, in which reference TRBV11-3 and TRBJ2-5 provide the parts outside the CDR3, is EAGVVQSPRYKIIEKKQPVAFWCNPISGHNTLYWYLQNLGQGPELLIRYENEEAVDDSQLPKDRFSAERLKGVDSTLKIQPAELGDSAVYLCASGTSSETQYFGPGTRLLVL.

The chain recombines TRBV27 with TRBJ1-1; D possibly corresponds to TRBD1 (6 bases). V was clipped by 4 bases and J by 0 bases, with 12 bases between them. The germline V gene has CDR1 MNHEY and CDR2 SMNVEV (reference sequence). This CDR3 is 15 amino acids long. CDR3 coding DNA: TGTGCCAGCAGTTCGGGCAGGGGCATGAACACTGAAGCTTTCTTT. This codes for CASSSGRGMNTEAFF.

The J gene is TRBJ2-1, the V gene TRBV13, with 10 nucleotides matching TRBD2. This CDR3 region has 19 residues. Germline trimming cut 1 base from V and 1 base from J; bases unmatched to any gene: 10. Germline values: CDR1 PRHDT, CDR2 FYEKMQ (reference sequence). The CDR3 sequence is CASSLEGWSGGVSYNEQFF. In DNA, the CDR3 is TGTGCCAGCAGCTTAGAAGGCTGGAGCGGGGGGGTATCCTACAATGAGCAGTTCTTC. Filled out from reference TRBV13 and TRBJ2-1, the complete variable domain reads AAGVIQSPRHLIKEKRETATLKCYPIPRHDTVYWYQQGPGQDPQFLISFYEKMQSDKGSIPDRFSAQQFSDYHSELNMSSLELGDSALYFCASSLEGWSGGVSYNEQFFGPGTRLTVL.

In this sample, this clone turned up once. The V and J genes are TRBV4-1 and TRBJ2-7, with a tentative D call TRBD1 (5 bases). V lost 6 bases and J lost 7, with 22 bases in between. The length of the CDR3 is 15 residues. Germline CDR1 and CDR2: MGHRA and YSYEKL. CDR3 DNA: TGCGCCAGCAGTCCTGGAACAGGTGGGTTAAGGGAGCAGTACTTC. This gives the protein CASSPGTGGLREQYF.

The CDR3 sequence: CASSQGASGGPNTGELFF. The CDR3 region has the DNA TGCGCCAGCAGCCAAGGGGCTAGCGGGGGGCCGAACACCGGGGAGCTGTTTTTT. This chain uses TRBV4-1 with TRBJ2-2; 11 bases are shared with TRBD2. The V and J ends lost 1 base and 0 bases, in that order; junction bases with no gene match: 4. Per germline, CDR1 MGHRA and CDR2 YSYEKL. The CDR3 has 18 residues.

This chain links TRBV7-2 with TRBJ1-1, with D perhaps TRBD1 (5 bases). The germline V gene has CDR1 SGHTA and CDR2 FQGNSA. There are 13 residues in the CDR3. The V gene lost 5 bases and the J gene lost 0 bases, with 7 bases spanning the gap. This CDR3 reads CASSAGMNTEAFF. For the CDR3, the DNA is TGTGCCAGCAGCGCAGGGATGAACACTGAAGCTTTCTTT. Complete variable domain (other parts from reference TRBV7-2 and TRBJ1-1): GAGVSQSPSNKVTEKGKDVELRCDPISGHTALYWYRQSLGQGLEFLIYFQGNSAPDKSGLPSDRFSAERTGGSVSTLTIQRTQQEDSAVYLCASSAGMNTEAFFGQGTRLTVV.

This clone was seen a few times. The CDR3 sequence is CASRIGRGPGYGYTF. The CDR3 coding sequence is TGCGCCAGCAGAATCGGGAGGGGACCTGGATATGGCTACACCTTC. V gene TRBV5-1 combines with J gene TRBJ1-2; the D gene is possibly TRBD1 (5 bases). The germline V gene has CDR1 SGHRS and CDR2 YFSETQ. There are 15 residues in the CDR3. Between the trimmed V and J ends, which lost 5 bases and 5 bases, there was a span of 19 bases.

This chain uses TRBV18 with TRBJ1-5; TRBD1 agrees at 7 bases. CDR1 is KGHSH and CDR2 is LQKENI in the germline V gene. The CDR3 is 15 residues long. V dropped 2 bases and J dropped 7; count of bases not matched to a gene: 8. The CDR3 sequence is CASSPGQGGEQPQHF. In DNA, the CDR3 is TGTGCCAGCTCACCAGGGCAGGGGGGAGAGCAGCCCCAGCATTTT. Variable domain in full (rest from reference TRBV18 and TRBJ1-5): NAGVMQNPRHLVRRRGQEARLRCSPMKGHSHVYWYRQLPEEGLKFMVYLQKENIIDESGMPKERFSAEFPKEGPSILRIQQVVRGDSAAYFCASSPGQGGEQPQHFGDGTRLSIL.

V and J are TRBV25-1 and TRBJ2-3; 8 bases fit TRBD1. V shed 3 bases, J shed 2 bases, and the junction held 4 bases outside the gene matches. From germline, CDR1 is MGHDK and CDR2 SYGVNS. The CDR3 is 15 amino acids. The CDR3 DNA follows: TGTGCCAGCAGTGACCGACAGGGGACCACAGATACGCAGTATTTT. It encodes CASSDRQGTTDTQYF.

The rearrangement joins TRBV7-9 to TRBJ1-3; unclear D gene. Germline V lookup: CDR1 SEHNR, CDR2 FQNEAQ (reference sequence). Deletions cut 1 base from V and 4 bases from J, with 11 bases between. This CDR3 contains 15 residues. The CDR3 region is CASSLDVTGGNTIYF. CDR3 nucleotides: TGTGCCAGCAGCTTAGACGTCACGGGAGGAAACACCATATATTTT.

V and J are TRBV4-3 and TRBJ2-2; maybe TRBD1 (5 bases). CDR3 length equals 14 residues. The V gene lost 6 bases and the J gene lost 0 bases, with 8 bases spanning the gap. CDR1 is LGHNA, CDR2 YSLEER, per germline. The CDR3 coding sequence is TGCGCCAGCAGGCTACAGGCGAACACCGGGGAGCTGTTTTTT. Residues: CASRLQANTGELFF.

The chain has TRBV7-3 and TRBJ2-1, with 14 bases identical to TRBD2. With 5 bases clipped from V and 7 bases from J, the junction kept 10 bases outside the gene matches. Germline-derived CDR1 and CDR2 are SGHTA and FQGTGA. This CDR3 comprises 17 residues. CDR3 DNA: TGTGCCAGCAGCCCGACGGGACTAGCGGGGGTAAGGAATGAGCAGTTCTTC. It translates to CASSPTGLAGVRNEQFF.

The J gene is TRBJ2-5, the V gene TRBV6-2 or TRBV6-3; D remains unclear. The CDR3 totals 15 residues. The V gene's germline CDR1 is MNHEY and CDR2 SVGEGT. V shed 2 bases and J shed 0 bases, with 10 bases lying between them. The CDR3 here is CASSYPVRDQETQYF. CDR3 sequence (DNA): TGTGCCAGCAGTTACCCGGTGAGAGACCAAGAGACCCAGTACTTC.

This chain connects TRBV6-2 or TRBV6-3 to TRBJ1-5, with D unresolved. Germline loops: CDR1 MNHEY, CDR2 SVGEGT. V shed 0 bases and J shed 6 bases, with 15 bases lying between them. The CDR3 consists of 16 residues. This chain's CDR3 is CASSYSFRAGIQPQHF. As DNA, the CDR3 is TGTGCCAGCAGTTACTCGTTCCGGGCGGGCATTCAGCCCCAGCATTTT.

Here the CDR3 DNA reads TGTGCCACCAGTGGGGCAGCACAGAACCAAGAGACCCAGTACTTC. Translation gives CATSGAAQNQETQYF. The rearrangement uses TRBV24-1 and TRBJ2-5; D remains ambiguous. Trimming shortened V by 5 bases and J by 0 bases, and 12 bases separated the two germline ends. CDR1 is KGHDR, CDR2 SFDVKD, per germline. The CDR3 extends over 15 amino acids.

J is TRBJ2-1 and V is TRBV12-3 or TRBV12-4, with a tentative D call TRBD2 (6 bases). The CDR3 extends over 13 amino acids. The ends were cut back, 1 base at V and 6 bases at J, with 7 bases in the middle. In nucleotides, the CDR3 is TGTGCCAGCAGTTTAGGACTAGTCAATGAGCAGTTCTTC. It translates to CASSLGLVNEQFF.

CDR3 residues: CASSMGQLNTEAFF. The CDR3 DNA follows: TGTGCCAGTAGTATGGGACAGCTCAACACTGAAGCTTTCTTT. The chain carries TRBV19 and TRBJ1-1, with 7 bases identical to TRBD1. In germline, CDR1 is LNHDA, CDR2 SQIVND (reference sequence). The CDR3 contains 14 residues. V lost 3 bases to trimming and J lost 2 bases; unmatched junction nucleotides: 3.

In this sample, this clone turned up once. The chain employs TRBV9 and TRBJ1-4; 9 bases agree with TRBD1. CDR1 is SGDLS, CDR2 YYNGEE, per germline. The V and J ends lost 3 bases and 8 bases, in that order; junction bases with no gene match: 5. The CDR3 has 14 residues. CDR3 sequence (DNA): TGTGCCAGCAGCGGCACAGGGGGCAGGGAAAAACTGTTTTTT. The encoded protein is CASSGTGGREKLFF.